One and the same sample provided the 3 T cell receptor beta chains below, sequenced in a study of blood T cell repertoires in COVID-19. The data were produced by immunoSEQ multiplex PCR, yet TCRdb's version contains in-frame clones alone and is incomplete. Of roughly 130,000 clones listed, around 80% are singletons. What was sequenced was peripheral blood. The receptors here all came from a man aged 50 to 59 with acute or convalescent COVID-19.

V usage is TRBV30 and J usage is TRBJ1-6; the D is unclear. Trimming pared 3 bases from V and 7 bases from J, leaving 16 bases between. Germline CDR1 is GTSNPN and CDR2 is SVGIG (reference sequence). This CDR3 spans 15 amino acids. The CDR3 sequence: CAWRPSGVRNSPLHF. For the CDR3, the DNA is TGTGCCTGGAGACCCTCGGGAGTGAGGAATTCACCCCTCCACTTT.

V usage is TRBV10-3 and J usage is TRBJ1-5, with D tentatively TRBD1 (6 bases). This CDR3 spans 14 amino acids. V was clipped by 3 bases and J by 3 bases, with 9 bases between them. CDR1 and CDR2 (germline): ENHRY, SYGVKD. In nucleotides, the CDR3 is TGTGCCATCAGTGATAACAGGGACAATCAGCCCCAGCATTTT. It yields the protein CAISDNRDNQPQHF.

There are a few counts of this clone. The V gene is TRBV10-1, the J gene TRBJ1-2, with TRBD1 as a possible D gene (6 bases). CDR1 and CDR2 (germline): WNHNN, SYGVQD (reference sequence). The CDR3 runs 13 residues. The V end lost 2 bases, the J end lost 3 bases, and 7 bases lay between the germline ends. The CDR3 sequence is CASSENRDYGYTF. CDR3 bases: TGCGCCAGCAGTGAGAACAGGGACTATGGCTACACCTTC.